The 18 T cell receptor beta chains in this list originate from one sample, sequenced in a study of long-term antiretroviral therapy in people with HIV. Run at survey level, the immunoSEQ assay was version v3.0. The data were produced by immunoSEQ multiplex PCR, yet TCRdb's version contains in-frame clones alone and is incomplete. Of 20,000 to 25,000 clones in the sample, 70% to 80% were seen once. Sequencing used unsorted PBMCs, obtained about 1.8 years before starting antiretroviral therapy. These receptors all come from a woman aged 40 to 50 with HIV.

The chain employs TRBV2 and TRBJ2-7, with D unclear. Trimming removed 3 bases at V and 5 bases at J, with 8 bases between. Germline values: CDR1 SNHLY, CDR2 FYNNEI. The CDR3 runs to 12 residues. As DNA, the CDR3 is TGTGCCAGCAGTGATAACTCAGACGAGCAGTACTTC. Translating gives CASSDNSDEQYF.

This sequence joins TRBV19 and TRBJ1-1; D is undetermined. Germline-derived CDR1 and CDR2 are LNHDA and SQIVND (reference sequence). CDR3 length: 14 amino acids. V lost 1 base to trimming and J lost 1 base, with 7 bases between them. As DNA, the CDR3 is TGTGCCAGTAGTATAGTCAGAAAGAACACTGAAGCTTTCTTT. This sequence encodes CASSIVRKNTEAFF.

The V gene is TRBV11-3, the J gene TRBJ2-7; TRBD2 is a possible D gene (6 bases). The germline V gene has CDR1 SGHNT and CDR2 YENEEA. Between the trimmed V and J ends, which lost 5 bases and 2 bases, there was a span of 10 bases. This CDR3 is built from 13 residues. CDR3 sequence reads: CASSPREAYEQYF. DNA for the CDR3: TGTGCCAGCAGCCCCAGGGAGGCCTACGAGCAGTACTTC.

The chain uses TRBV7-9 and TRBJ2-1; possible D gene TRBD2, 5 bases. The CDR3 extends over 12 amino acids. Trimming pared 8 bases from V and 2 bases from J, leaving 7 bases between. The V gene's germline CDR1 is SEHNR and CDR2 FQNEAQ (reference sequence). CDR3 coding DNA: TGTGCCAGCTCGGAGGCCTACAATGAGCAGTTCTTC. Translating gives CASSEAYNEQFF.

The chain joins TRBV6-4 to TRBJ1-6; no clear D gene. Germline CDR1 MRHNA, CDR2 SNTAGT. The CDR3 extends over 11 amino acids. Trimming shortened V by 9 bases and J by 9 bases, and 9 bases separated the two germline ends. The CDR3 DNA reads TGTGCCAGTCTAGTCACTTCACCCCTCCACTTT. Protein: CASLVTSPLHF.

This clone was recorded once. This rearrangement joins TRBV6-5 to TRBJ2-7; the D gene is possibly TRBD2 (6 bases). This CDR3 contains 13 residues. The germline V and J ends were trimmed by 6 bases and 3 bases, with 12 bases remaining between them. CDR1 is MNHEY and CDR2 is SVGAGI in the germline V gene. CDR3: CASRTTAGYEQYF. The CDR3 DNA follows: TGTGCCAGCAGAACGACAGCGGGCTACGAGCAGTACTTC.

The chain combines TRBV27 with TRBJ2-5, with 8 bases that match TRBD2. The CDR3 has 16 amino acids. The V segment lost 1 base and the J segment 1 base; nucleotides outside the gene matches: 5. Germline CDR1 is MNHEY and CDR2 is SMNVEV (reference sequence). The CDR3 DNA follows: TGTGCCAGCAGTTTATTGGCGGGAGGCCTCCAAGAGACCCAGTACTTC. Protein: CASSLLAGGLQETQYF.

This chain joins TRBV11-2 and TRBJ2-1, with 10 bases matching TRBD1. The CDR3 totals 19 residues. CDR1 and CDR2 (germline): SGHAT, FQNNGV. The V and J ends lost 5 bases and 3 bases, in that order; junction bases with no gene match: 16. The CDR3 here is CASSPYPPGRDRGYNEQFF. CDR3 DNA sequence: TGTGCCAGCAGCCCATACCCCCCGGGCCGGGACAGGGGCTACAATGAGCAGTTCTTC.

The chain couples TRBV19 to TRBJ1-2; 7 bases match TRBD1. CDR3 length: 16 residues. Germline CDR1 LNHDA, CDR2 SQIVND (reference sequence). J was trimmed by 2 bases and V by 4 bases; bases with no gene match: 10. CDR3 in amino acids: CASSTGGIGSNYGYTF. Written as DNA, the CDR3 is TGTGCCAGTAGTACAGGGGGGATCGGTTCAAACTATGGCTACACCTTC.

The chain couples TRBV28 to TRBJ1-4, with 7 bases fitting TRBD1. The germline V gene has CDR1 MDHEN and CDR2 SYDVKM. This CDR3 comprises 14 residues. V lost 3 bases, J lost 5 bases, and 3 bases stayed unmatched. CDR3 nucleotides: TGTGCCAGCAGTTTCGAGACAGGGAATGAAAAACTGTTTTTT. Its translation: CASSFETGNEKLFF.

The rearrangement joins TRBV28 to TRBJ2-7; 11 bases are shared with TRBD2. This CDR3 has 15 residues. Germline V gene lookup returns CDR1 MDHEN and CDR2 SYDVKM. J lost 5 bases, V lost 5 bases, and 8 bases had no gene match. The CDR3 here is CASSQELAGDDEQYF. CDR3 bases: TGTGCCAGCAGTCAAGAACTAGCGGGAGATGACGAGCAGTACTTC.

V gene TRBV19 combines with J gene TRBJ1-3, with 7 bases aligning to TRBD1. The CDR3 consists of 14 residues. The ends lost 7 bases at V and 0 bases at J; junction bases unmatched: 3. Per germline, CDR1 LNHDA and CDR2 SQIVND (reference sequence). The CDR3, as DNA: TGTGCCAGTACTACAGGGGCCTCTGGAAACACCATATATTTT. Its translation: CASTTGASGNTIYF.

This rearrangement joins TRBV14 to TRBJ2-7, with D uncertain. Trimming pared 3 bases from V and 4 bases from J, leaving 22 bases between. The CDR3 loop spans 17 amino acids. The germline V gene has CDR1 SGHDN and CDR2 FVKESK. The DNA for the CDR3 is TGTGCCAGCAGCCATAATAGACCGCTACCTGGATCATACGAGCAGTACTTC. Encoded protein: CASSHNRPLPGSYEQYF.

The chain joins TRBV11-2 to TRBJ2-5, with 7 bases fitting TRBD2. The CDR3 spans 15 residues. Germline V gives CDR1 SGHAT, CDR2 FQNNGV. Losses at the gene ends were 0 bases for V and 5 bases for J; bases not matched to a gene: 6. The CDR3 is CASSLDGRPGETQYF. CDR3 nucleotides: TGTGCCAGCAGCTTAGACGGGAGGCCCGGGGAGACCCAGTACTTC.

The V and J genes are TRBV18 and TRBJ2-5; TRBD1 is a possible D gene (5 bases). From germline, CDR1 is KGHSH and CDR2 LQKENI. The CDR3 sequence is 13 residues long. The V end was cut by 5 bases, the J end by 5 bases, with 12 bases between. CDR3 amino acids: CASSRAKGETQYF. In nucleotides, the CDR3 is TGTGCCAGCTCAAGAGCCAAGGGGGAGACCCAGTACTTC.

In this sample, this clone turned up a few times. This CDR3 is CASSPEVGAGDYGYTF. In nucleotides, the CDR3 is TGTGCCAGCAGCCCCGAGGTGGGGGCCGGGGATTATGGCTACACCTTC. The chain combines TRBV7-6 with TRBJ1-2; maybe TRBD1 (6 bases). V was clipped by 5 bases and J by 5 bases, with 21 bases between them. This CDR3 comprises 16 residues. Germline V gene sequence: CDR1 SGHVS, CDR2 FNYEAQ.

The chain combines TRBV6-5 with TRBJ2-7, with TRBD1 identical over 7 bases. This CDR3 is 15 amino acids long. Germline V CDR1 and CDR2: MNHEY, SVGAGI. V lost 0 bases to trimming and J lost 2 bases; unmatched junction nucleotides: 4. CDR3 nucleotides: TGTGCCAGCAGTTACTCTGGGACAGCCACCTACGAGCAGTACTTC. Translated, it gives CASSYSGTATYEQYF.

The chain is built from TRBV5-6 and TRBJ2-7; 9 bases are a match to TRBD2. V trimming: 4 bases; J trimming: 0 bases; junction bases outside the gene matches: 11. Germline V lookup: CDR1 SGHDT, CDR2 YYEEEE. The CDR3 runs to 17 residues. The DNA for the CDR3 is TGTGCCAGCAGCGTGAGGGTAGCGGGGGTGTACTCCTACGAGCAGTACTTC. Its translation: CASSVRVAGVYSYEQYF. The complete variable domain, with remaining parts taken from reference TRBV5-6 and TRBJ2-7, reads DAGVTQSPTHLIKTRGQQVTLRCSPKSGHDTVSWYQQALGQGPQFIFQYYEEEERQRGNFPDRFSGHQFPNYSSELNVNALLLGDSALYLCASSVRVAGVYSYEQYFGPGTRLTVT.